The sequence of this T cell receptor beta chain was determined in a study of control samples from healthy donors and cancer patients. This clone is a singleton in its sample. Sequencing was performed with immunoSEQ multiplex PCR; in TCRdb, only in-frame clones are kept and a portion is missing. The sample contains over 100,000 clones, about 88% of which appear only once. Trimming stripped 5 bases from V and 2 bases from J, with 12 bases between. Germline loops: CDR1 SNHLY, CDR2 FYNNEI. The CDR3 is made up of 14 amino acids. This sequence was found in a man aged 50 to 60 in good health. The chain is built from TRBV2 and TRBJ1-1; D might be TRBD1 (6 bases). The specimen sequenced was blood. The CDR3 DNA reads TGTGCCAGCAGTTGGGACATTCTTAACACTGAAGCTTTCTTT. Its translation: CASSWDILNTEAFF.